Each of the 5 T cell receptor beta chains below was sequenced from the same sample in a study of glioma-infiltrating T cells. The iRepertoire nested amplicon-rescue multiplex PCR amplified TCR alpha and beta CDR3s from RNA. TCRdb redid the calling of the multiplex PCR reads with MiXCR, one entry per CDR3 protein. This sample has more than 110,000 distinct CDR3 sequences, with about two fifths found just once. Sequencing was done on a sample of glioma tissue, nonneoplastic brain tissue, or PBMCs (not recorded which). Receptors were obtained from a human donor with low-grade glioma or glioblastoma, undergoing nonglioma brain surgery, or in good health (not recorded which).

A remark on this clonotype: A read error may account for a junction end that differs from germline. J is TRBJ1-5 and V is TRBV2; D unresolved. This CDR3 region has 16 residues. CDR1 and CDR2 (germline): SNHLY, FYNNEI. As DNA, the CDR3 is TGTCCCAGCAGTGAAGCGGGTATAGGGAACAATCAGCCCCAGCATTTT. It yields the protein CPSSEAGIGNNQPQHF. Based on the CDR3 plus reference TRBV2 and TRBJ1-5, the full variable domain is EPEVTQTPSHQVTQMGQEVILRCVPISNHLYFYWYRQILGQKVEFLVSFYNNEISEKSEIFDDQFSVERPDGSNFTLKIRSTKLEDSAMYFCPSSEAGIGNNQPQHFGDGTRLSIL.

This clonotype was counted only a few times. The V gene is TRBV20-1, the J gene TRBJ1-1; TRBD1 matches 8 bases. The germline gives CDR1 DFQATT, CDR2 SNEGSKA (reference sequence). CDR3 length: 13 amino acids. Trimming at V came to 4 bases and at J to 6 bases, leaving 7 bases not matched to a gene. This CDR3 reads CSAISDREPEAFF. The CDR3 DNA reads as TGCAGTGCTATTTCGGACAGGGAACCTGAAGCTTTCTTT.

The V and J genes are TRBV24-1 and TRBJ2-3; either TRBD1 or TRBD2 may fit D (5 bases each). V was shortened by 2 bases and J by 5 bases, with 13 bases between the two germline ends. CDR1 KGHDR and CDR2 SFDVKD come from the germline V gene. The length of the CDR3 is 15 residues. CDR3 coding DNA: TGTGCCACCAGTGATTCACACGGGACGGGAGATACGCAGTATTTT. Protein sequence: CATSDSHGTGDTQYF.

The V call is TRBV7-6, the J call TRBJ1-1; D not certain. V lost 5 bases to trimming and J lost 5 bases, with 15 bases between them. Germline loops: CDR1 SGHVS, CDR2 FNYEAQ. The CDR3 has 14 residues. As DNA, the CDR3 is TGTGCCAGCAGCCTGGACCCCCGTGGAACTGAAGCTTTCTTT. It is translated as CASSLDPRGTEAFF.

This chain links TRBV12-3 or TRBV12-4 with TRBJ2-7; possibly TRBD1 for D (5 bases). This CDR3 has 11 amino acids. V was trimmed by 6 bases and J by 6 bases, leaving 9 bases between them. CDR3 DNA sequence: TGTGCCAGCAGCTGGGGCGGCGAGCAGTACTTC. Protein: CASSWGGEQYF.